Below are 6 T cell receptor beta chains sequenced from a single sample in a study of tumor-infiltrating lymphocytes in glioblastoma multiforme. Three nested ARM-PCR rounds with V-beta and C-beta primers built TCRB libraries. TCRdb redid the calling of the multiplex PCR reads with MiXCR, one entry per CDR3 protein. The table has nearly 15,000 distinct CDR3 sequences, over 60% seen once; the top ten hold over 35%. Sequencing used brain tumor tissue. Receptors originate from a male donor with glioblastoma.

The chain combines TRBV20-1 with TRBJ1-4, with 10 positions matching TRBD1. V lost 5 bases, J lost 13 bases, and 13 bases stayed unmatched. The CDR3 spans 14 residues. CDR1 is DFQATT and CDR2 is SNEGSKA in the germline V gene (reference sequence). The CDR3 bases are TGCAGTGCTCCTGAGCAGGGACAGGGGCTCGGACTGTTTTTT. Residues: CSAPEQGQGLGLFF.

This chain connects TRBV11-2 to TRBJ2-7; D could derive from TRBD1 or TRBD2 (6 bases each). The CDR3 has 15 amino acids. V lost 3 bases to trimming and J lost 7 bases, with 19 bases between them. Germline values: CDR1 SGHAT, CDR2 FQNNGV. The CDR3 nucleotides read TGTGCCAGCAGCTTCGATCCCGGGGGCGCGACAGAGCAGTACTTC. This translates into CASSFDPGGATEQYF.

This chain's CDR3 is CSASEYEQYF. The CDR3 DNA reads as TGCAGTGCTAGTGAATACGAGCAGTACTTC. V and J are TRBV20-1 and TRBJ2-7; D is uncertain. The CDR3 consists of 10 residues. V lost 3 bases and J lost 4, with 4 bases in between. Germline V gene lookup returns CDR1 DFQATT and CDR2 SNEGSKA (reference sequence).

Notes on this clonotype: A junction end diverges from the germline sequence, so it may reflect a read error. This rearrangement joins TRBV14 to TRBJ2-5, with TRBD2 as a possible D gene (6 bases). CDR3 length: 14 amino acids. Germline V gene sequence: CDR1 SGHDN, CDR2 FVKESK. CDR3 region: CGSSHGSLRETPYF. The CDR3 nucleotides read TGTGGCAGCAGCCACGGGAGCCTAAGGGAGACCCCGTACTTC. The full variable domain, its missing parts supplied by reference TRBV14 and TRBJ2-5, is EAGVTQFPSHSVIEKGQTVTLRCDPISGHDNLYWYRRVMGKEIKFLLHFVKESKQDESGMPNNRFLAERTGGTYSTLKVQPAELEDSGVYFCGSSHGSLRETPYFGPGTRLLVL.

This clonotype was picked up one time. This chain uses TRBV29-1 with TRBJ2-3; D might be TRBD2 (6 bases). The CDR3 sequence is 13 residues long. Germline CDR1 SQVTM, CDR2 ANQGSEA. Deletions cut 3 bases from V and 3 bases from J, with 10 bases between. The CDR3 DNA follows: TGCAGCGTTGACGGGGGTAGGACAGATACGCAGTATTTT. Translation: CSVDGGRTDTQYF.

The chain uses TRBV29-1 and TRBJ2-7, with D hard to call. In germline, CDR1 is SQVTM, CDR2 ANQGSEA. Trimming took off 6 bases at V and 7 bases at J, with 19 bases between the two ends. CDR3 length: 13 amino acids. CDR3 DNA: TGCAGCGTAGAACCCTTATTGGGTCGAGAGCAGTACTTC. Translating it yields CSVEPLLGREQYF.